Ten or more counts support the clone carrying this T cell receptor beta chain. Antigen unknown. These data belong to a study of neurological immune-mediated disorders. Regarding the study as a whole: The absence of any CDR3 amino acid sequence shared by expanded clones across subjects suggests that repertoires were private in all groups.

Every sequencing run returned over 190 million TCR-beta sequences, which were derived from 15-18 subjects. TCRdb re-called the 5' RACE reads with MiXCR, one entry per CDR3 protein. The data hold some 76,000 distinct CDR3 sequences, with 3.2% observed a single time. The CDR3 is 15 residues long. The germline V gene encodes CDR1 DFQATT and CDR2 SNEGSKA (reference sequence). Deletions cut 6 bases from V and 1 base from J, with 17 bases between. V is TRBV20-1 and J is TRBJ2-3, with D maybe TRBD1 (5 bases). Sequencing was performed on PBMCs. This TCR was recovered from a woman between 45 and 60 years old with multiple sclerosis. CDR3 in amino acids: CSANAGHSGTDTQYF. The CDR3 DNA reads as TGCAGTGCAAACGCAGGACATTCTGGCACAGATACGCAGTATTTT.